The text below deals with one TCR beta chain. Its matching antigen is unknown. Primers used in a second PCR of roughly 7 to 12 cycles were a sample-barcoded 5' primer and a J-beta primer mix. Using its own MiXCR run on the 5' RACE reads, TCRdb lists one record per CDR3 protein. The table lists about 1.6 million distinct CDR3 sequences, around 36% of them singletons. The data were taken from a study of blood T cells in healthy people across ages. The study's findings and limits: Strong correlation existed between TCR beta diversity and naive T cell percentage.

The sequenced material came from blood. The sequence was obtained from a woman between 25 and 40 years old in good health.

The CDR3 nucleotides are TGTGCCAGCTCTCATGGGGATTCCTCCTACGAGCAGTACTTC. Translated, it gives CASSHGDSSYEQYF. This rearrangement joins TRBV18 to TRBJ2-7; no clear D gene. The V and J ends lost 6 bases and 0 bases respectively, with 12 bases between them. The CDR3 totals 14 residues. Looked up from germline, CDR1 is KGHSH and CDR2 is LQKENI.